One and the same sample provided the 21 T cell receptor beta chains below, sequenced in a study of response to subunit inactivated influenza vaccine. TCRdb re-derived calls from the RT-PCR reads in MiXCR, one entry per CDR3 protein. The data show around 760,000 distinct CDR3 sequences, more than 11% seen once. The input for sequencing was PBMCs from blood, taken around two weeks before vaccination. The receptors stem from a man between 45 and 60 years old who received an inactivated influenza vaccine.

V usage is TRBV4-3 and J usage is TRBJ1-5; 10 nucleotides line up with TRBD1. J lost 0 bases, V lost 1 base, and 12 bases had no gene match. CDR1 is LGHNA and CDR2 is YSLEER in the germline V gene. The CDR3 covers 20 residues. The CDR3 reads CASSQALPGQGYISNQPQHF. CDR3 bases: TGCGCCAGCAGCCAAGCCCTTCCGGGACAGGGGTACATTAGCAATCAGCCCCAGCATTTT.

This rearrangement joins TRBV12-3 or TRBV12-4 to TRBJ2-2, with D perhaps TRBD2 (5 bases). The CDR3 length is 16 residues. Trimming took off 2 bases at V and 5 bases at J, with 15 bases between the two ends. The CDR3 nucleotides read TGTGCCAGCAGTTTACGGGCAATACGGGGAACCGGGGAGCTGTTTTTT. Translating it yields CASSLRAIRGTGELFF.

CDR3 nucleotides: TGTGCCAGCAGCGTAGGACTAGGACAGGGGACCTACGAGCAGTACTTC. This sequence encodes CASSVGLGQGTYEQYF. V usage is TRBV9 and J usage is TRBJ2-7; 9 nucleotides match TRBD1. This CDR3 is 16 amino acids long. J was trimmed by 2 bases and V by 0 bases; bases with no gene match: 6. Per germline, CDR1 SGDLS and CDR2 YYNGEE.

This clonotype was found many times. The rearrangement links TRBV12-3 or TRBV12-4 to TRBJ2-1; D uncertain. This CDR3 contains 12 residues. V gave up 2 bases and J gave up 15 bases, with 14 bases separating them. The CDR3 DNA reads as TGTGCCAGCAGTTTAACGGCTAGTCAGGCGTTCTTC. It specifies CASSLTASQAFF.

V and J are TRBV5-1 and TRBJ2-3, with 8 bases that match TRBD2. Looked up from germline, CDR1 is SGHRS and CDR2 is YFSETQ. With 2 bases clipped from V and 2 bases from J, the junction kept 7 bases outside the gene matches. CDR3 length equals 16 residues. CDR3 nucleotide sequence: TGCGCCAGCAGCTTAACAGCGGGAGTCCCCACAGATACGCAGTATTTT. Protein sequence: CASSLTAGVPTDTQYF. Based on the CDR3 plus reference TRBV5-1 and TRBJ2-3, the full variable domain is KAGVTQTPRYLIKTRGQQVTLSCSPISGHRSVSWYQQTPGQGLQFLFEYFSETQRNKGNFPGRFSGRQFSNSRSEMNVSTLELGDSALYLCASSLTAGVPTDTQYFGPGTRLTVL.

The rearrangement links TRBV2 to TRBJ2-7, with D possibly matching TRBD2 (6 bases). The CDR3 totals 13 residues. In germline, CDR1 is SNHLY, CDR2 FYNNEI. Trimming removed 6 bases at V and 7 bases at J, with 16 bases between. In nucleotides, the CDR3 is TGTGCCAGCAGCGGCGGACGGACTACGGAGCAGTACTTC. Translation: CASSGGRTTEQYF.

In nucleotides, the CDR3 is TGTGCCAGCTCACCGGGAGCCACCGGGGAGCTGTTTTTT. Translating gives CASSPGATGELFF. The chain couples TRBV18 to TRBJ2-2, with D perhaps TRBD2 (5 bases). The CDR3 spans 13 residues. Germline-derived CDR1 and CDR2 are KGHSH and LQKENI. Trimming cost V 3 bases and J 4 bases, with 6 bases left between them.

This clonotype has ten or more counts. The genes are TRBV6-1 and TRBJ2-1, with D unresolved. Germline CDR1 is MNHNS and CDR2 is SASEGT. This CDR3 comprises 14 residues. V shed 6 bases and J shed 0 bases, with 9 bases lying between them. This CDR3 is CASSDQSSYNEQFF. The CDR3 nucleotides are TGTGCCAGCAGCGATCAGAGCTCCTACAATGAGCAGTTCTTC.

V and J are TRBV14 and TRBJ2-2; 7 bases agree with TRBD1. CDR3 length equals 17 residues. Germline V gene lookup returns CDR1 SGHDN and CDR2 FVKESK. Trimming at V came to 1 base and at J to 2 bases, leaving 7 bases not matched to a gene. CDR3 sequence (DNA): TGTGCCAGCAGCCAAGGCAGGGGGATATTCAACACCGGGGAGCTGTTTTTT. Protein product: CASSQGRGIFNTGELFF.

This sequence joins TRBV7-6 and TRBJ2-1, with 8 bases matching TRBD2. Germline V gives CDR1 SGHVS, CDR2 FNYEAQ. Trimming took 1 base from V and 5 from J; bases not matched to a gene: 7. The CDR3 sequence is 16 residues long. CDR3 sequence reads: CASSLVRLAGNNEQFF. The CDR3 DNA follows: TGTGCCAGCAGCTTAGTACGCCTAGCGGGTAACAATGAGCAGTTCTTC. Together with reference TRBV7-6 and TRBJ2-1, the CDR3 gives the full variable domain: GAGVSQSPRYKVTKRGQDVALRCDPISGHVSLYWYRQALGQGPEFLTYFNYEAQQDKSGLPNDRFSAERPEGSISTLTIQRTEQRDSAMYRCASSLVRLAGNNEQFFGPGTRLTVL.

This clonotype turned up a few times. The J gene is TRBJ2-1, the V gene TRBV2, with a possible D match to TRBD2 (6 bases). This CDR3 region has 15 residues. CDR1 is SNHLY, CDR2 FYNNEI, per germline. V was clipped by 2 bases and J by 0 bases, with 8 bases between them. The DNA of the CDR3 is TGTGCCAGCAGTGAACCAGCGGGCTCCTACAATGAGCAGTTCTTC. As protein: CASSEPAGSYNEQFF.

This clonotype was seen many times. This chain uses TRBV27 with TRBJ2-2; D perhaps matches TRBD1 (6 bases). The V gene lost 5 bases and the J gene lost 5 bases, with 12 bases spanning the gap. The CDR3 length is 14 residues. Germline assignment: CDR1 MNHEY and CDR2 SMNVEV (reference sequence). CDR3 amino acids: CASSAQGTTGELFF. The CDR3 DNA reads TGTGCCAGCAGTGCACAGGGTACGACCGGGGAGCTGTTTTTT.

In regard to this clonotype: An end of the junction does not agree with germline; a read error may underlie this. The V call is TRBV10-2, the J call TRBJ2-1; D could derive from TRBD1 or TRBD2 (5 bases each). Per germline, CDR1 WSHSY and CDR2 SAAADI. The CDR3 length is 12 residues. This CDR3 is CASTERGGKQFF. The CDR3, as DNA: TGCGCCAGCACTGAGAGGGGTGGTAAGCAGTTCTTC.

The rearrangement joins TRBV4-1 to TRBJ1-5; D gene ambiguous. V gave up 1 base and J gave up 0 bases, with 10 bases separating them. Germline V gene sequence: CDR1 MGHRA, CDR2 YSYEKL. This CDR3 contains 16 residues. CDR3 nucleotide sequence: TGCGCCAGCAGCCAAGGAAGCCAGTATAGCAATCAGCCCCAGCATTTT. It specifies CASSQGSQYSNQPQHF.

The chain links TRBV11-2 to TRBJ2-1, with a possible D match to TRBD2 (6 bases). V was trimmed by 5 bases and J by 6 bases, leaving 17 bases between them. The germline V gene has CDR1 SGHAT and CDR2 FQNNGV. The CDR3 has 15 amino acids. In nucleotides, the CDR3 is TGTGCCAGCAGCCTGGGTTTTAGCGGCCTCAATGAGCAGTTCTTC. It encodes CASSLGFSGLNEQFF.

This clonotype appeared a few times. The rearrangement links TRBV27 to TRBJ1-2; weak D call: TRBD1 (5 bases). V was cut by 2 bases and J by 3 bases, with 10 bases left in between. Germline loops: CDR1 MNHEY, CDR2 SMNVEV (reference sequence). This CDR3 has 14 amino acids. For the CDR3, the DNA is TGTGCCAGCAGTTTACTCGGGGGAGACTATGGCTACACCTTC. Residues: CASSLLGGDYGYTF.

This clonotype was counted between two and nine times. Written as DNA, the CDR3 is TGTGCCAGCAGCGTAGTGTTACCAGGGAGCACTGAAGCTTTCTTT. It is translated as CASSVVLPGSTEAFF. The V and J genes are TRBV9 and TRBJ1-1; a possible D gene is TRBD1 (5 bases). V gave up 0 bases and J gave up 4 bases, with 13 bases separating them. The CDR3 length is 15 residues. CDR1 is SGDLS and CDR2 is YYNGEE in the germline V gene.

This clonotype was counted between two and nine times. The chain couples TRBV4-1 to TRBJ1-5; D possibly corresponds to TRBD1 (5 bases). Germline V lookup: CDR1 MGHRA, CDR2 YSYEKL. The CDR3 loop spans 16 amino acids. Trimming stripped 4 bases from V and 0 bases from J, with 13 bases between. The CDR3 sequence: CASSLTGTFSNQPQHF. Written as DNA, the CDR3 is TGCGCCAGCAGCCTCACCGGGACGTTTAGCAATCAGCCCCAGCATTTT.

In this sample, this clonotype turned up a few times. Germline is not matched at one junction end, which may reflect a read error. The chain links TRBV5-6 to TRBJ2-1; D possibly corresponds to TRBD1 (6 bases). Germline CDR1 SGHDT, CDR2 YYEEEE. The CDR3 covers 14 residues. The CDR3 here is CVSSLGQKYNEQFF. The DNA for the CDR3 is TGTGTCAGCAGCCTGGGACAAAAATACAATGAGCAGTTCTTC.

The sample holds a few counts of this clonotype. The gene calls are TRBV20-1 and TRBJ1-5; a weak D match, TRBD1 (6 bases). This CDR3 has 15 residues. From germline, CDR1 is DFQATT and CDR2 SNEGSKA (reference sequence). Trimming shortened V by 5 bases and J by 4 bases, and 18 bases separated the two germline ends. In DNA form, the CDR3 reads TGCAGTGCTTCCTCCCCCGGGACACTGAATCAGCCCCAGCATTTT. This translates into CSASSPGTLNQPQHF.

A few counts support this clonotype. This chain uses TRBV4-2 with TRBJ1-2; TRBD1 matches at 8 bases. Germline loops: CDR1 LGHNA, CDR2 YNFKEQ. V shed 0 bases, J shed 6 bases, and the junction held 12 bases outside the gene matches. The CDR3 consists of 17 residues. CDR3 in amino acids: CASSQDLGQGKVDGYTF. DNA of the CDR3: TGTGCCAGCAGCCAAGATCTCGGACAGGGAAAAGTGGATGGCTACACCTTC.